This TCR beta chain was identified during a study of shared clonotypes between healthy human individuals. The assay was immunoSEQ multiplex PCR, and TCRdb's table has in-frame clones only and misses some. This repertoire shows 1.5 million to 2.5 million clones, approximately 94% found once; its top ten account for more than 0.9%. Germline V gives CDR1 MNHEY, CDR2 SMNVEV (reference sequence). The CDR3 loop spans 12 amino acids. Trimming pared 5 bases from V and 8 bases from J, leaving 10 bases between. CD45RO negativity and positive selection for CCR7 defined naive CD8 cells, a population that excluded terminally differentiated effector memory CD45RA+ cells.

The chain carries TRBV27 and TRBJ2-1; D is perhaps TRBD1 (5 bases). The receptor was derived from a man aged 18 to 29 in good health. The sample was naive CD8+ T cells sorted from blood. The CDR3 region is CASSHRSDEQFF. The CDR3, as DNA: TGTGCCAGCAGTCACAGGTCCGATGAGCAGTTCTTC.